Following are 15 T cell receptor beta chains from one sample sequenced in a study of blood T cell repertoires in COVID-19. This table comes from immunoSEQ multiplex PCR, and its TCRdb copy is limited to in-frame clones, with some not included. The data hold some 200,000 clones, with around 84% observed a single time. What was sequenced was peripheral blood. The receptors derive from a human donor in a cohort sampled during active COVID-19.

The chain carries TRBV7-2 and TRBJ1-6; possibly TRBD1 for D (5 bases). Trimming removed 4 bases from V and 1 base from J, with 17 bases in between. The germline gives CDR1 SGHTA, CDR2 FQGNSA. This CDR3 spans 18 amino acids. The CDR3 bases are TGTGCCAGCAGCTCGGGACTCACATGGGTATCCTATAATTCACCCCTCCACTTT. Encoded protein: CASSSGLTWVSYNSPLHF.

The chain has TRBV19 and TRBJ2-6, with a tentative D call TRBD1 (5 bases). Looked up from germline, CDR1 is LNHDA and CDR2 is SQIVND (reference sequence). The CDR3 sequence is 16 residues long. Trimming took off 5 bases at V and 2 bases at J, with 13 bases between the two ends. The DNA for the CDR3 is TGTGCCAGTAGTGCGCCAGGGTTTACTGGGGCCAACGTCCTGACTTTC. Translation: CASSAPGFTGANVLTF.

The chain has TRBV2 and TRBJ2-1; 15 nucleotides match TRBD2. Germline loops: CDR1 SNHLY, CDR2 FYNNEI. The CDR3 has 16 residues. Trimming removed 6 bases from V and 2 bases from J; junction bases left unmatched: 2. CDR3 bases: TGTGCCAGCAGCGGGACTAGCGGGAGGACCTACAATGAGCAGTTCTTC. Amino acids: CASSGTSGRTYNEQFF.

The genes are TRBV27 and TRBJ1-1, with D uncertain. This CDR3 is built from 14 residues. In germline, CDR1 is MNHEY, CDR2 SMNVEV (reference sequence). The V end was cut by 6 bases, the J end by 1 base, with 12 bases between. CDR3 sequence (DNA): TGTGCCAGCAGACGATTCAGCGAGAACACTGAAGCTTTCTTT. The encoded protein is CASRRFSENTEAFF.

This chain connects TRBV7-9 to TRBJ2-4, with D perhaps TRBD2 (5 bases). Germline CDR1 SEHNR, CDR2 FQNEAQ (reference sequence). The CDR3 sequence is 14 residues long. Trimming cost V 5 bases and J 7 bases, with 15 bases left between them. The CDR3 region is CASSVTRGDNIQYF. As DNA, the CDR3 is TGTGCCAGCAGCGTCACTAGAGGAGACAACATTCAGTACTTC.

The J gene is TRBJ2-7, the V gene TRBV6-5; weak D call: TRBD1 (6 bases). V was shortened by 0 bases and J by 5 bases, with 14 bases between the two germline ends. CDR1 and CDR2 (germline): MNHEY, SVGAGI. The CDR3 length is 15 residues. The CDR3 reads CASSYSPGQVDEQYF. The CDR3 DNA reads TGTGCCAGCAGTTACTCGCCGGGACAAGTGGACGAGCAGTACTTC.

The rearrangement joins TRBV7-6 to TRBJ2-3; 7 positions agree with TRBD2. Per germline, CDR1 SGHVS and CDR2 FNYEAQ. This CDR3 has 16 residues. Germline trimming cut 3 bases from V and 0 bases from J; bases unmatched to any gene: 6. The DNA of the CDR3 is TGTGCCAGCAGCTTCACCGGGACTACAAGCACAGATACGCAGTATTTT. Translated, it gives CASSFTGTTSTDTQYF.

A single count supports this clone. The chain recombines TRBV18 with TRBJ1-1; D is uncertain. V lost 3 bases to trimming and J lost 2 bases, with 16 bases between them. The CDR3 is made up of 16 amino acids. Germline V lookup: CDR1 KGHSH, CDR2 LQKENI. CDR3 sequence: CASSPRDAGSNTEAFF. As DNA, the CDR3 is TGTGCCAGCTCACCCCGCGACGCGGGAAGTAACACTGAAGCTTTCTTT.

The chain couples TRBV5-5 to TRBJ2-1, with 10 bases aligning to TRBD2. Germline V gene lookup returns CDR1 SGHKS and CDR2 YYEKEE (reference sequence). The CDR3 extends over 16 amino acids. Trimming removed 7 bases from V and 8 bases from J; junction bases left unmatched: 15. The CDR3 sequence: CASGPLGASGSDEQFF. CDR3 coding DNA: TGTGCCAGCGGACCCCTTGGGGCTAGCGGGAGTGATGAGCAGTTCTTC.

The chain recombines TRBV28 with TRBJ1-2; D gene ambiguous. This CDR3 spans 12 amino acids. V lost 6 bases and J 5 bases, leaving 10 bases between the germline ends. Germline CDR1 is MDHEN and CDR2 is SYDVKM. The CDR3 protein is CASSQGRYGYTF. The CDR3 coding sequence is TGTGCCAGCAGCCAAGGGAGGTATGGCTACACCTTC.

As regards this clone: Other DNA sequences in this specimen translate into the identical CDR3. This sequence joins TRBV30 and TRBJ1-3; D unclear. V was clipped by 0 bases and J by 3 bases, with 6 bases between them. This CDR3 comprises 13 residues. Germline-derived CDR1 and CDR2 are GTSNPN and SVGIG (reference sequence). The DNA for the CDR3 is TGTGCCTGGAGTGTGGGGAGTGGAAACACCATATATTTT. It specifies CAWSVGSGNTIYF.

CDR3 region: CASSPRTSGSGENYEQYF. Written as DNA, the CDR3 is TGTGCCAGCAGCCCAAGGACTAGCGGGAGCGGGGAAAACTACGAGCAGTACTTC. This rearrangement joins TRBV7-2 to TRBJ2-7; TRBD2 aligns across 13 bases. J was trimmed by 3 bases and V by 5 bases; bases with no gene match: 13. CDR3 length: 18 residues. Looked up from germline, CDR1 is SGHTA and CDR2 is FQGNSA.

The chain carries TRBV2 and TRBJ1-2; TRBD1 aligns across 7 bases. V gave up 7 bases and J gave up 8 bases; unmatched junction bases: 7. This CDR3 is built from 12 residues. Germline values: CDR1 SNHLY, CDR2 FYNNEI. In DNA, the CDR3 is TGTGCCAGCACTCAACAGGGGACGGGCTACACCTTC. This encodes CASTQQGTGYTF.

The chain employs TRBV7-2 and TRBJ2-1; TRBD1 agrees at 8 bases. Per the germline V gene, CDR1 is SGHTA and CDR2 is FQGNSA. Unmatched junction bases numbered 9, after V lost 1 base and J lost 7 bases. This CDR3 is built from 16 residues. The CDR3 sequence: CASSLVLQGGRNEQFF. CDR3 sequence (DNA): TGTGCCAGCAGCTTAGTACTACAGGGGGGTCGTAATGAGCAGTTCTTC. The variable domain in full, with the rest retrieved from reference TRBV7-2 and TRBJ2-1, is GAGVSQSPSNKVTEKGKDVELRCDPISGHTALYWYRQSLGQGLEFLIYFQGNSAPDKSGLPSDRFSAERTGGSVSTLTIQRTQQEDSAVYLCASSLVLQGGRNEQFFGPGTRLTVL.

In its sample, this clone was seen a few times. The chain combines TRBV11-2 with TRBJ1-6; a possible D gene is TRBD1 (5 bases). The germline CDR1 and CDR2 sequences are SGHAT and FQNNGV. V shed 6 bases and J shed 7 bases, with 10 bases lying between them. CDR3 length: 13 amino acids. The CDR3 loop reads CASSDYRNSPLHF. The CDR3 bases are TGTGCCAGCAGTGATTACAGGAATTCACCCCTCCACTTT.